One sample yielded the 25 T cell receptor beta chains listed below, sequenced in a study of T cell responses to AZD1222 COVID-19 vaccine. TCRdb's copy holds only in-frame clones and misses some; the assay was immunoSEQ multiplex PCR. The repertoire has 150,000 or so clones, roughly 90% of them found once; the top ten carry around 1.3%. Material: peripheral blood, obtained on day 0 of AZD1222 vaccination. Receptors were obtained from an adult in good health.

This clone occurred many times. The rearrangement uses TRBV2 and TRBJ2-5; D possibly corresponds to TRBD2 (7 bases). Trimming took off 3 bases at V and 9 bases at J, with 17 bases between the two ends. Germline V gives CDR1 SNHLY, CDR2 FYNNEI. The CDR3 is made up of 14 amino acids. This CDR3 reads CASSDRRGGLAQYF. The CDR3, as DNA: TGTGCCAGCAGTGATAGGAGGGGGGGCCTAGCCCAGTACTTC. The full variable domain, rest sourced from reference TRBV2 and TRBJ2-5, is EPEVTQTPSHQVTQMGQEVILRCVPISNHLYFYWYRQILGQKVEFLVSFYNNEISEKSEIFDDQFSVERPDGSNFTLKIRSTKLEDSAMYFCASSDRRGGLAQYFGPGTRLLVL.

The chain carries TRBV4-1 and TRBJ2-2; no clear D gene. Germline CDR1 is MGHRA and CDR2 is YSYEKL. Trimming cost V 0 bases and J 6 bases, with 11 bases left between them. The CDR3 runs to 15 residues. The CDR3 DNA reads as TGCGCCAGCAGCCAAGAGAGGACCAAGGCCGGGGAGCTGTTTTTT. Translated: CASSQERTKAGELFF.

V is TRBV6-4 and J is TRBJ2-7; possible D gene TRBD2, 6 bases. The CDR3 sequence is 15 residues long. Trimming stripped 6 bases from V and 0 bases from J, with 15 bases between. The germline V gene encodes CDR1 MRHNA and CDR2 SNTAGT. CDR3 sequence (DNA): TGTGCCAGCAGGGTCCGGGACGGGAGCTCCTACGAGCAGTACTTC. Protein product: CASRVRDGSSYEQYF.

This chain connects TRBV28 to TRBJ2-1, with 11 bases identical to TRBD2. The CDR3 runs 15 residues. V gave up 10 bases and J gave up 0 bases; unmatched junction bases: 5. The germline V gene encodes CDR1 MDHEN and CDR2 SYDVKM. The CDR3, as DNA: TGTGCCACCGGGACTAGCGGACTCTCCTACAATGAGCAGTTCTTC. Its protein product is CATGTSGLSYNEQFF.

The chain couples TRBV9 to TRBJ2-1; 10 bases line up with TRBD1. The germline gives CDR1 SGDLS, CDR2 YYNGEE. The J segment lost 2 bases and the V segment lost 3 bases, leaving 2 bases of the junction unmatched. This CDR3 is built from 15 residues. The CDR3: CASSAGTGAYNEQFF. For the CDR3, the DNA is TGTGCCAGCAGCGCCGGGACAGGGGCCTACAATGAGCAGTTCTTC.

The chain's CDR3 is CASSLAGAYEQYF. The CDR3 DNA follows: TGTGCCAGCAGCTTAGCGGGAGCATACGAGCAGTACTTC. The rearrangement links TRBV7-2 to TRBJ2-7; the D gene is possibly TRBD2 (5 bases). With 0 bases removed from V and 4 bases from J, the gap between germline ends came to 7 bases. Germline V gene lookup returns CDR1 SGHTA and CDR2 FQGNSA. The CDR3 length is 13 residues.

The V call is TRBV2, the J call TRBJ2-5, with 10 bases aligning to TRBD2. The CDR3 runs 16 residues. Germline CDR1 and CDR2: SNHLY and FYNNEI. With V trimmed by 2 bases and J by 1 base, 4 bases remained unmatched. DNA of the CDR3: TGTGCCAGCAGTGAATTGCTAGCGGGGGTCCAAGAGACCCAGTACTTC. It encodes CASSELLAGVQETQYF.

This sequence joins TRBV30 and TRBJ1-6, with TRBD1 matching 8 bases. The CDR3 spans 16 residues. Germline CDR1 reads GTSNPN; CDR2 reads SVGIG (reference sequence). V was clipped by 2 bases and J by 7 bases; unmatched bases: 10. CDR3 sequence reads: CAWSPLLGQGNSPLHF. As DNA, the CDR3 is TGTGCCTGGAGTCCCCTGCTCGGACAGGGAAATTCACCCCTCCACTTT.

The rearrangement links TRBV6-1 to TRBJ1-2, with TRBD1 as a possible D gene (5 bases). Trimming took 1 base from V and 4 from J, leaving 16 bases between them. Germline V CDR1 and CDR2: MNHNS, SASEGT. The CDR3 is 16 amino acids. DNA for the CDR3: TGTGCCAGCAGTGAAGGTCGGTGGGTGGGGGGCTATGGCTACACCTTC. Its protein product is CASSEGRWVGGYGYTF.

The chain recombines TRBV27 with TRBJ1-3; perhaps TRBD1 as D (6 bases). This CDR3 contains 15 residues. Germline CDR1 is MNHEY and CDR2 is SMNVEV (reference sequence). With 7 bases removed from V and 4 bases from J, the gap between germline ends came to 17 bases. The CDR3 region has the DNA TGTGCCAGCAATTACCCGGGGGCAGCCGGAAACACCATATATTTT. Amino acid sequence: CASNYPGAAGNTIYF.

The table lists this clone with a count of one. This chain joins TRBV7-9 and TRBJ2-1; maybe TRBD2 (6 bases). This CDR3 is 15 amino acids long. The ends were cut back, 4 bases at V and 9 bases at J, with 19 bases in the middle. Germline V gene sequence: CDR1 SEHNR, CDR2 FQNEAQ (reference sequence). CDR3 loop: CASSSLTGTLTEQFF. Here the CDR3 DNA reads TGTGCCAGCAGCTCGCTCACCGGGACTCTGACTGAGCAGTTCTTC.

This chain links TRBV5-6 with TRBJ2-7; 9 bases map to TRBD1. J lost 6 bases, V lost 0 bases, and 10 bases had no gene match. Germline V gene lookup returns CDR1 SGHDT and CDR2 YYEEEE. This CDR3 has 16 residues. CDR3 sequence reads: CASSLATSGTGTEQYF. The DNA for the CDR3 is TGTGCCAGCAGCTTGGCCACATCCGGGACAGGGACCGAGCAGTACTTC.

V and J are TRBV7-9 and TRBJ2-7; TRBD2 agrees at 11 bases. Germline assignment: CDR1 SEHNR and CDR2 FQNEAQ (reference sequence). V gave up 4 bases and J gave up 6 bases; unmatched junction bases: 8. The CDR3 runs 15 residues. CDR3 DNA: TGTGCCAGCAGCTCTAGCGGGAGGCTTTCTTTCGAGCAGTACTTC. Protein product: CASSSSGRLSFEQYF.

CDR3 region: CASSLGAVLRNTEAFF. CDR3 DNA sequence: TGTGCCAGCAGCCTAGGGGCGGTACTCCGGAACACTGAAGCTTTCTTT. The chain has TRBV3-1 (or the pseudogene TRBV3-2) and TRBJ1-1; maybe TRBD1 (5 bases). CDR3 length equals 16 residues. V gave up 4 bases and J gave up 1 base, with 16 bases separating them. CDR1 and CDR2 (germline): LGHDT, YNNKEL (reference sequence).

As for this clone: Other nucleotide sequences from this sample produce the same CDR3. The rearrangement links TRBV18 to TRBJ1-1; the D gene is possibly TRBD1 (6 bases). Germline assignment: CDR1 KGHSH and CDR2 LQKENI. The V and J ends lost 3 bases and 0 bases respectively, with 8 bases between them. The CDR3 loop spans 14 amino acids. CDR3 DNA: TGTGCCAGCTCACCTGACAGGATGAACACTGAAGCTTTCTTT. Its translation: CASSPDRMNTEAFF.

The chain links TRBV21-1 to TRBJ2-1; the DNA was not used to check the table's D call, TRBD2. TRBV21-1 is tagged as a pseudogene. This CDR3 has 12 amino acids. The chain's CDR3 is CASSPGINEQFF. The CDR3 DNA sequence: TGTGCCAGCTCCCCGGGGATCAATGAGCAGTTCTTC.

The chain recombines TRBV7-2 with TRBJ1-1; D is unresolved. The CDR3 consists of 14 residues. Germline CDR1 SGHTA, CDR2 FQGNSA. V lost 0 bases and J lost 2, with 7 bases in between. The CDR3 region has the DNA TGTGCCAGCAGCTTAGCGGGCAGAAACACTGAAGCTTTCTTT. It encodes CASSLAGRNTEAFF.

The V gene is TRBV7-2, the J gene TRBJ2-5; 10 bases fit TRBD2. From germline, CDR1 is SGHTA and CDR2 FQGNSA. This CDR3 comprises 14 residues. The V and J ends lost 3 bases and 5 bases, in that order; junction bases with no gene match: 3. DNA for the CDR3: TGTGCCAGCAGCTTTACTAGCGGGATGGAGACCCAGTACTTC. This translates into CASSFTSGMETQYF.

The CDR3 DNA follows: TGTGCCACTAGGGACGGTTACAATGAGCAGTTCTTC. Translation: CATRDGYNEQFF. This sequence joins TRBV2 and TRBJ2-1, with D perhaps being TRBD1 or TRBD2 (5 bases each). V lost 10 bases and J 4 bases, leaving 11 bases between the germline ends. CDR3 length: 12 residues. Germline loops: CDR1 SNHLY, CDR2 FYNNEI.

This clone was picked up one time. The chain combines TRBV2 with TRBJ2-2, with TRBD2 matching 10 bases. Trimming took 3 bases from V and 5 from J; bases not matched to a gene: 9. This CDR3 spans 17 amino acids. Looked up from germline, CDR1 is SNHLY and CDR2 is FYNNEI. CDR3 loop: CASSEGLAGERTGELFF. The CDR3 DNA reads as TGTGCCAGCAGTGAGGGGCTAGCGGGAGAGAGGACCGGGGAGCTGTTTTTT.

The chain recombines TRBV2 with TRBJ2-1, with D hard to call. The length of the CDR3 is 14 residues. Germline values: CDR1 SNHLY, CDR2 FYNNEI. Trimming pared 7 bases from V and 10 bases from J, leaving 20 bases between. The DNA for the CDR3 is TGTGCCAGCACCTCCATGCAGGCCCAGGAGGAGCAGTTCTTC. Protein sequence: CASTSMQAQEEQFF.

The J gene is TRBJ2-7, the V gene TRBV15; D possibly corresponds to TRBD2 (5 bases). V was cut by 1 base and J by 0 bases, with 22 bases left in between. CDR1 and CDR2 from the germline V gene are LNHNV and YYDKDF (reference sequence). This CDR3 has 19 residues. CDR3 region: CATSRVPTVEKRSSYEQYF. The CDR3 DNA sequence: TGTGCCACCAGCAGAGTCCCCACAGTTGAAAAGCGGAGCTCCTACGAGCAGTACTTC.

The CDR3 sequence: CASSTRLYSNQPQHF. Here the CDR3 DNA reads TGTGCCAGCAGCACTCGACTGTATAGCAATCAGCCCCAGCATTTT. V usage is TRBV6-5 and J usage is TRBJ1-5, with D hard to call. CDR3 length: 15 residues. Germline V gene sequence: CDR1 MNHEY, CDR2 SVGAGI. Trimming stripped 6 bases from V and 0 bases from J, with 12 bases between.

This chain links TRBV20-1 with TRBJ2-3, with D unresolved. Germline CDR1 DFQATT, CDR2 SNEGSKA (reference sequence). Trimming took off 6 bases at V and 5 bases at J, with 6 bases between the two ends. The CDR3 contains 10 residues. Written as DNA, the CDR3 is TGCAGTGCCCGCCTAGATACGCAGTATTTT. Translation: CSARLDTQYF.

The chain has TRBV21-1 and TRBJ1-2; no DNA check was done on the table's D call, TRBD1. TRBV21-1 corresponds to a pseudogene. CDR3 length equals 21 residues. The CDR3 is CASSTRRGTGSILPNNYGYTF. In DNA form, the CDR3 reads TGTGCCAGCAGCACCCGCCGCGGGACAGGGTCAATCTTACCGAATAACTATGGCTACACCTTC.